Presented here are 5 T cell receptor beta chains from one specimen sequenced in a study of neoadjuvant nivolumab and ipilimumab in lung cancer. The data were produced by immunoSEQ multiplex PCR, yet TCRdb's version contains in-frame clones alone and is incomplete. The repertoire holds 15,000 to 20,000 clones, 70% to 80% seen once, with roughly 8% in the top ten. This specimen was tumor tissue, taken after neoadjuvant nivolumab, alone or with ipilimumab, at or shortly before surgery. The receptors were gathered from an adult with non-small cell lung cancer.

The rearrangement uses TRBV10-3 and TRBJ2-3; D ambiguous. The CDR3 is 11 residues long. Germline V gives CDR1 ENHRY, CDR2 SYGVKD. V lost 8 bases and J 2 bases, leaving 5 bases between the germline ends. CDR3 nucleotides: TGTGCCATCGGGCTCACAGATACGCAGTATTTT. Translation: CAIGLTDTQYF.

Note on this clone: At one boundary the junction diverges from the germline segment, which might be a read error. This chain connects TRBV6-6 to TRBJ1-1; D is undetermined. The CDR3 is 11 residues long. Germline V CDR1 and CDR2: MNHNY, SVGAGI (reference sequence). In DNA form, the CDR3 reads TGTGCCAGCAGTTACTCGTTAGAGAGGTGGTTT. It codes for CASSYSLERWF.

The chain combines TRBV5-4 with TRBJ2-5; 11 bases map to TRBD2. Trimming took 0 bases from V and 5 from J; bases not matched to a gene: 6. The CDR3 sequence is 16 residues long. Germline V lookup: CDR1 SGHNT, CDR2 YYREEE (reference sequence). CDR3 sequence (DNA): TGTGCCAGCAGCTTGGAGTTAGCGGGGGGGTTGGAGACCCAGTACTTC. This translates into CASSLELAGGLETQYF.

The rearrangement uses TRBV6-1 and TRBJ2-7; D call uncertain. The CDR3 spans 14 residues. V was clipped by 0 bases and J by 2 bases, with 8 bases between them. CDR1 is MNHNS and CDR2 is SASEGT in the germline V gene. CDR3 protein: CASSEAGSAYEQYF. CDR3 nucleotides: TGTGCCAGCAGTGAAGCTGGCAGTGCCTACGAGCAGTACTTC.

The chain employs TRBV11-2 and TRBJ2-7; TRBD2 agrees at 9 bases. The CDR3 has 15 residues. The germline V gene encodes CDR1 SGHAT and CDR2 FQNNGV. V lost 0 bases, J lost 4 bases, and 4 bases stayed unmatched. The CDR3 reads CASSLEGTSGYEQYF. DNA of the CDR3: TGTGCCAGCAGCTTAGAAGGAACTAGCGGGTACGAGCAGTACTTC.